These T cell receptor beta chains were read from a single sample in a study of cytomegalovirus exposure and HLA in healthy donors. Some clones are missing from TCRdb's copy, which holds only in-frame ones; the method was immunoSEQ multiplex PCR. The sample contains 130,000 to 150,000 clones, roughly 78% of which appear only once. Sequencing was performed on PBMCs. The source of these receptors is a man aged 40-49 years in good health and CMV-seropositive. The conserved cysteine and the conserved F or W are not part of the CDR3 here.

TRBV28	TRBJ2-7	ASSLAGYEQY
TRBV7-9	TRBJ1-1	ASSFTGGTEAF
TRBV5-5	TRBJ2-7	ASSRGTGQSYEQY
TRBV27	TRBJ2-7	ASSARLAGTYEQY
TRBV9	TRBJ2-1	ASTPGTGDNEQF
TRBV18	TRBJ2-5	ASSLSGQRETQY
TRBV19	TRBJ2-1	ASIGTGHPV
TRBV27	TRBJ1-5	ASSGGGRRDRQH
TRBV18	TRBJ2-3	ASSPIGQGTDTQY
TRBV9	TRBJ2-1	ASSVTSGSFDEQF
TRBV7-3	TRBJ2-1	ASSSLAGGPNEQF
TRBV19	TRBJ2-1	ATLRDQVNEQF
TRBV5-5	TRBJ1-1	ASSGTTGSTEAF
TRBV4-3	TRBJ2-2	ASSPSAGVETGELF
TRBV18	TRBJ2-2	ASSPMAAGGSAGVGELF
TRBV10-3	TRBJ2-5	AISVGGGRETQY
TRBV7-2	TRBJ2-2	ASSLERARGTGELF
TRBV2	TRBJ1-2	ASSPPLASYGYT
TRBV29-1	TRBJ2-5	SVGPGLVQETQY
TRBV11-3	TRBJ1-1	ASSLNRDTEAF
TRBV7-8	TRBJ1-2	ASSLDQRGLDYGYT
TRBV29-1	TRBJ2-3	SVGTGVRGADTQY
TRBV7-9	TRBJ2-1	ASSLAGLAEQF
TRBV7-2	TRBJ2-7	ASSFLAGGREQY
TRBV6-4	TRBJ2-7	ASSRPRTYEQY
TRBV27	TRBJ1-6	ASGPIGTGGNSPLH
TRBV7-2	TRBJ2-7	ASSLVPGLAGPSYEQY
TRBV7-7	TRBJ2-2	ASSFGTGGTGELF
TRBV19	TRBJ1-1	ASSARDREATEAF
TRBV11-2	TRBJ2-1	ASSLGGASYNEQF
TRBV30	TRBJ2-7	AADRGGYEQY
TRBV28	TRBJ2-7	ASSLRRSSYEQY
TRBV28	TRBJ2-3	AAVQGDTQY
TRBV6-6	TRBJ2-7	ASSYPRGHISYEQY
TRBV29-1	TRBJ1-2	STWTGYSGYT
TRBV9	TRBJ2-7	ASSKTSGRTEQY
TRBV29-1	TRBJ1-2	SVWHSLGYT
TRBV18	TRBJ2-2	ASSLDRGRSVF
TRBV2	TRBJ2-1	ASSEGGPRWPSEQF
TRBV9	TRBJ2-1	ASRGTSGSGGEQF
TRBV25-1	TRBJ2-1	ASSERDNEQF
TRBV28	TRBJ1-1	ASSLRTPEAF
TRBV9	TRBJ2-6	ASSVSGGANVLT
TRBV7-9	TRBJ2-7	ASTTREAPYEQY
TRBV25-1	TRBJ2-2	ASRVGTENTGELF
TRBV9	TRBJ2-3	ASSVGGQGFLTDTQY
TRBV15	TRBJ2-1	ATSRAGQGVYNEQF
TRBV5-8	TRBJ1-5	ASSIRQNDQPQH
TRBV6-1	TRBJ2-6	ASSEPGVGANVLT
TRBV7-8	TRBJ2-5	ASSLRSSGRGETQY
TRBV10-1	TRBJ2-3	ASSPRGADTQY
TRBV19	TRBJ1-1	ASSPQGKGTEAF
TRBV18	TRBJ2-5	ASSPRQEETQY
TRBV7-2	TRBJ1-4	ASSLASVNEKLF